The 13 T cell receptor beta chains given below trace back to one sample, sequenced in a study of CD8 T cells in ankylosing spondylitis. One entry per CDR3 protein, called by TCRdb with MiXCR from the 5' RACE reads. The sample lists about 92,000 distinct CDR3 sequences; about 8.1% were seen once. Sequences were obtained from blood, either unsorted or a sorted T cell fraction (not recorded which). These receptors were taken from a male donor with ankylosing spondylitis or in good health (not recorded which).

This clonotype was detected many times. The chain uses TRBV4-2 and TRBJ2-2; D is unclear. Germline CDR1 reads LGHNA; CDR2 reads YNFKEQ. The CDR3 totals 13 residues. The V gene lost 2 bases and the J gene lost 4 bases, with 5 bases spanning the gap. CDR3 sequence: CASSQLSTGELFF. CDR3 coding DNA: TGTGCCAGCAGCCAACTTTCCACCGGGGAGCTGTTTTTT.

This clonotype has more than one count but fewer than ten. The chain couples TRBV10-2 to TRBJ2-7; D is perhaps TRBD1 (5 bases). CDR1 is WSHSY, CDR2 SAAADI, per germline. CDR3 size: 13 residues. Trimming pared 2 bases from V and 2 bases from J, leaving 7 bases between. The CDR3 DNA reads as TGCGCCAGCAGTGAGGCAGGGACCTACGAGCAGTACTTC. Translation gives CASSEAGTYEQYF.

This clonotype was detected ten times or more. This chain links TRBV28 with TRBJ2-5; D ambiguous. Trimming took 2 bases from V and 3 from J, leaving 13 bases between them. CDR1 is MDHEN and CDR2 is SYDVKM in the germline V gene. The CDR3 runs 15 residues. The CDR3 bases are TGTGCCAGCAGTTTAGTGTTGAGTAGAGAAGAGACCCAGTACTTC. As protein: CASSLVLSREETQYF.

A few counts support this clonotype. The rearrangement links TRBV7-6 to TRBJ1-4, with 7 nucleotides matching TRBD1. The CDR3 covers 18 residues. Germline assignment: CDR1 SGHVS and CDR2 FNYEAQ. J was trimmed by 3 bases and V by 0 bases; bases with no gene match: 10. The CDR3 region is CASSLAPAGGGSNEKLFF. CDR3 bases: TGTGCCAGCAGCTTAGCTCCGGCAGGGGGAGGATCTAATGAAAAACTGTTTTTT.

This clonotype was detected ten times or more. The chain couples TRBV4-2 to TRBJ2-3; the D is unclear. CDR3 length equals 15 residues. V was trimmed by 0 bases and J by 4 bases, leaving 11 bases between them. Germline lookup yields CDR1 LGHNA and CDR2 YNFKEQ. For the CDR3, the DNA is TGTGCCAGCAGCCAAGATGGTAGACCCTCAGATACGCAGTATTTT. Encoded protein: CASSQDGRPSDTQYF.

In its sample, this clonotype was seen many times. V usage is TRBV11-1 and J usage is TRBJ1-1; TRBD1 is a possible D gene (5 bases). Trimming took off 1 base at V and 10 bases at J, with 13 bases between the two ends. CDR1 and CDR2 (germline): SGHAT, FQDESV (reference sequence). The length of the CDR3 is 13 residues. CDR3 nucleotide sequence: TGTGCCAGCAGCTTAGGAGGGACGGTTAGAGCTTTCTTT. As protein: CASSLGGTVRAFF.

This clonotype was detected many times. V usage is TRBV7-9 and J usage is TRBJ2-7; D unclear. Germline CDR1 SEHNR, CDR2 FQNEAQ (reference sequence). V lost 5 bases, J lost 2 bases, and 19 bases lay in between. The CDR3 loop spans 16 amino acids. The CDR3 DNA reads TGTGCCAGCAGCACCTCGGGCGAGACACTGACCTACGAGCAGTACTTC. Translated, it gives CASSTSGETLTYEQYF.

This clonotype was seen ten or more times. V is TRBV5-1 and J is TRBJ2-1; no clear D gene. The germline V gene has CDR1 SGHRS and CDR2 YFSETQ. Trimming stripped 3 bases from V and 6 bases from J, with 10 bases between. The CDR3 extends over 13 amino acids. The CDR3 is CASSSQTFNEQFF. In DNA, the CDR3 is TGCGCCAGCAGCTCGCAGACTTTCAATGAGCAGTTCTTC. The whole variable domain, filled in from reference TRBV5-1 and TRBJ2-1, reads KAGVTQTPRYLIKTRGQQVTLSCSPISGHRSVSWYQQTPGQGLQFLFEYFSETQRNKGNFPGRFSGRQFSNSRSEMNVSTLELGDSALYLCASSSQTFNEQFFGPGTRLTVL.

The sample holds many counts of this clonotype. CDR3 nucleotides: TGTGCCAGCAGCTACGAGCAGTACTTC. Its translation is CASSYEQYF. This chain joins TRBV25-1 and TRBJ2-7; no definite D call. Germline-derived CDR1 and CDR2 are MGHDK and SYGVNS. This CDR3 is 9 amino acids long. V gave up 6 bases and J gave up 3 bases, with 0 bases separating them.

This clonotype came up many times. The CDR3 region is CASSRGLAGYNEQFF. In nucleotides, the CDR3 is TGTGCCAGCAGCCGAGGACTAGCGGGATACAATGAGCAGTTCTTC. The chain links TRBV3-1 to TRBJ2-1; 12 bases fit TRBD2. From germline, CDR1 is LGHDT and CDR2 YNNKEL (reference sequence). The CDR3 consists of 15 residues. J gave up 4 bases and V 4 bases, and 2 bases lay outside the gene matches.

In this sample, this clonotype turned up many times. The chain uses TRBV12-3 or TRBV12-4 and TRBJ2-7, with D possibly being TRBD2 (5 bases). The CDR3 is made up of 13 amino acids. The V and J ends lost 10 bases and 4 bases respectively, with 17 bases between them. CDR3 nucleotide sequence: TGTGCCACCTCGATTGGGAGTAGATACGAGCAGTACTTC. It translates to CATSIGSRYEQYF.

This clonotype has ten or more counts. The CDR3 DNA is TGTGCCAGCAGCCGGACAGGAGACGAGCAGTACTTC. Translation gives CASSRTGDEQYF. The chain links TRBV3-1 to TRBJ2-7; TRBD1 aligns across 7 bases. After removal of 4 bases from V and 5 bases from J, the junction contained 2 bases not matched to a gene. This CDR3 has 12 residues. The germline V gene encodes CDR1 LGHDT and CDR2 YNNKEL (reference sequence).

This clonotype has a count of ten or more. The chain combines TRBV11-2 with TRBJ2-5; 12 bases agree with TRBD2. Unmatched junction bases numbered 7, after V lost 3 bases and J lost 2 bases. This CDR3 is built from 17 residues. Per germline, CDR1 SGHAT and CDR2 FQNNGV. CDR3: CASSFGLAGGTQETQYF. CDR3 nucleotide sequence: TGTGCCAGCAGCTTTGGCCTAGCGGGGGGGACACAAGAGACCCAGTACTTC. The full variable domain, rest sourced from reference TRBV11-2 and TRBJ2-5, is EAGVAQSPRYKIIEKRQSVAFWCNPISGHATLYWYQQILGQGPKLLIQFQNNGVVDDSQLPKDRFSAERLKGVDSTLKIQPAKLEDSAVYLCASSFGLAGGTQETQYFGPGTRLLVL.